The 25 T cell receptor beta chains reported below all come from one sample, sequenced in a study of human T cells and chemical hapten exposure. TCRdb called the RACE reads again in MiXCR, with one record for every CDR3 protein. Among around 200,000 distinct CDR3 sequences listed, roughly 30% were seen once. The time point was: pre-sensitization, week 0. Specified treatment: therapeutic diphenylcyclopropenone sensitization with weekly scalp DPC. The sample was whole blood, taken in connection with sensitization to the hapten diphenylcyclopropenone (DPC). These receptors came from a woman aged 25 to 39 with alopecia areata. Some clones in this sample may be carry-over from other donors' samples.

The chain recombines TRBV28 with TRBJ2-7, with D hard to call. This CDR3 has 13 amino acids. Germline V gene data show CDR1 as MDHEN and CDR2 as SYDVKM. Trimming took off 4 bases at V and 1 base at J, with 8 bases between the two ends. CDR3 DNA: TGTGCCAGCAGTTCAGGCCAATCCTACGAGCAGTACTTC. This encodes CASSSGQSYEQYF.

This clonotype was observed a handful of times. This chain links TRBV7-2 with TRBJ2-1, with D tentatively TRBD1 (6 bases). Germline V lookup: CDR1 SGHTA, CDR2 FQGNSA. Trimming stripped 3 bases from V and 8 bases from J, with 17 bases between. CDR3 length: 15 amino acids. The CDR3 region is CASSFPLTGLDEQFF. The CDR3 DNA sequence: TGTGCCAGCAGCTTCCCCCTTACAGGGCTTGATGAGCAGTTCTTC.

V usage is TRBV5-1 and J usage is TRBJ2-3; 10 nucleotides line up with TRBD1. The germline V gene has CDR1 SGHRS and CDR2 YFSETQ. The CDR3 contains 14 residues. J gave up 4 bases and V 4 bases, and 3 bases lay outside the gene matches. The CDR3: CASSQGQGADTQYF. For the CDR3, the DNA is TGCGCCAGCAGCCAAGGACAGGGGGCAGATACGCAGTATTTT.

The chain is built from TRBV5-6 and TRBJ1-1; D unclear. This CDR3 contains 12 residues. Trimming removed 4 bases from V and 5 bases from J, with 9 bases in between. The germline CDR1 and CDR2 sequences are SGHDT and YYEEEE. CDR3 region: CASSLRRTEAFF. In nucleotides, the CDR3 is TGTGCCAGCAGCCTTCGGAGGACTGAAGCTTTCTTT.

This clonotype has only a few counts. The gene calls are TRBV11-1 and TRBJ1-1; D might be TRBD1 (6 bases). The V and J ends lost 2 bases and 11 bases respectively, with 15 bases between them. This CDR3 has 13 amino acids. Germline assignment: CDR1 SGHAT and CDR2 FQDESV (reference sequence). The CDR3 DNA sequence: TGTGCCAGCAGCTTATTGGGGGCCAGCGCGGCTTTCTTT. Amino acids: CASSLLGASAAFF.

The chain recombines TRBV4-1 with TRBJ1-1, with D hard to call. Germline V gene lookup returns CDR1 MGHRA and CDR2 YSYEKL. The CDR3 runs to 17 residues. V dropped 0 bases and J dropped 1 base, with 15 bases sitting between them. The CDR3 coding sequence is TGCGCCAGCAGCCAAGATCTGTCGGACTCCGGGAACACTGAAGCTTTCTTT. Its translation is CASSQDLSDSGNTEAFF.

This clonotype was recorded once. V gene TRBV10-3 combines with J gene TRBJ2-6, with TRBD1 identical over 7 bases. Losses at the gene ends were 0 bases for V and 0 bases for J; bases not matched to a gene: 5. CDR3 length: 18 amino acids. Looked up from germline, CDR1 is ENHRY and CDR2 is SYGVKD. The CDR3 here is CAISESDRATSGANVLTF. The CDR3 coding sequence is TGTGCCATCAGTGAGTCCGACAGGGCAACCTCTGGGGCCAACGTCCTGACTTTC.

The chain's CDR3 is CASSSSGGASDYNEQFF. The CDR3 nucleotides are TGTGCCAGCAGTTCTAGCGGGGGGGCCTCCGACTACAATGAGCAGTTCTTC. This chain joins TRBV12-3 or TRBV12-4 and TRBJ2-1; 12 bases fit TRBD2. The CDR3 is made up of 17 amino acids. V lost 4 bases, J lost 3 bases, and 7 bases stayed unmatched.

This clonotype was counted between two and nine times. Sequence at one end of the junction differs from germline and may be a read error. This chain connects TRBV3-1 to TRBJ2-1, with TRBD2 identical over 9 bases. The CDR3 extends over 14 amino acids. CDR1 is LGHDT, CDR2 YNNKEL, per germline (reference sequence). In nucleotides, the CDR3 is TGTGCCAGCAGCCCTAGCGGGAATTACAATGAGCAGCTCTTC. Its protein product is CASSPSGNYNEQLF.

A few counts support this clonotype. The V and J genes are TRBV7-6 and TRBJ1-2; weak D call: TRBD1 (6 bases). Germline assignment: CDR1 SGHVS and CDR2 FNYEAQ. The CDR3 sequence is 15 residues long. V lost 3 bases, J lost 8 bases, and 19 bases lay in between. CDR3 in amino acids: CASSFGTIKRGGYTF. CDR3 bases: TGTGCCAGCAGCTTCGGGACAATAAAACGGGGGGGCTACACCTTC.

The chain uses TRBV18 and TRBJ2-5, with D maybe TRBD2 (6 bases). From germline, CDR1 is KGHSH and CDR2 LQKENI. The V gene lost 0 bases and the J gene lost 0 bases, with 8 bases spanning the gap. CDR3 length equals 15 residues. CDR3 nucleotide sequence: TGTGCCAGCTCACCACCGGCGGGATACCAAGAGACCCAGTACTTC. Its translation is CASSPPAGYQETQYF.

This chain uses TRBV28 with TRBJ2-5, with D unclear. The CDR3 sequence is 12 residues long. CDR1 MDHEN and CDR2 SYDVKM come from the germline V gene. V lost 4 bases, J lost 4 bases, and 7 bases lay in between. CDR3 DNA: TGTGCCAGCAGTTATTTCCGAGAGACCCAGTACTTC. Translation gives CASSYFRETQYF.

The chain links TRBV29-1 to TRBJ2-3; D not resolved. The V gene's germline CDR1 is SQVTM and CDR2 ANQGSEA. There are 13 residues in the CDR3. Trimming stripped 2 bases from V and 0 bases from J, with 6 bases between. The CDR3 nucleotides read TGCAGCGTTGAAATTTCTAGCACAGATACGCAGTATTTT. Its protein product is CSVEISSTDTQYF.

This chain connects TRBV7-3 to TRBJ2-2, with 8 bases lining up with TRBD1. The CDR3 runs 14 residues. The V gene end was trimmed by 5 bases and the J gene end by 6 bases; junction bases not matched to a gene: 5. Germline V gene sequence: CDR1 SGHTA, CDR2 FQGTGA. Here the CDR3 reads CASSPRDRPGELFF. For the CDR3, the DNA is TGTGCCAGCAGCCCACGGGACAGGCCCGGGGAGCTGTTTTTT.

The genes are TRBV2 and TRBJ1-2; the D gene is possibly TRBD1 (6 bases). The V and J ends lost 4 bases and 8 bases respectively, with 14 bases between them. This CDR3 is 13 amino acids long. Germline CDR1 reads SNHLY; CDR2 reads FYNNEI. CDR3 amino acids: CASSVTGTGGYTF. Here the CDR3 DNA reads TGTGCCAGCAGTGTAACAGGGACGGGCGGCTACACCTTC.

The chain employs TRBV20-1 and TRBJ1-1; no clear D gene. Germline loops: CDR1 DFQATT, CDR2 SNEGSKA (reference sequence). V lost 1 base, J lost 6 bases, and 9 bases lay in between. The CDR3 length is 12 residues. CDR3 nucleotide sequence: TGCAGTGCTAGAGGGGTGGCGCCTGAAGCTTTCTTT. This sequence encodes CSARGVAPEAFF.

This clonotype turned up a few times. The chain couples TRBV10-3 to TRBJ2-7; TRBD2 matches at 8 bases. The CDR3 covers 16 residues. Losses at the gene ends were 3 bases for V and 1 base for J; bases not matched to a gene: 8. Germline V gives CDR1 ENHRY, CDR2 SYGVKD. The CDR3 nucleotides are TGTGCCATCAGTGAAACCTGGCGGGAGGTGTCCTACGAGCAGTACTTC. Encoded protein: CAISETWREVSYEQYF.

The table lists this clonotype with a few counts. Germline and junction disagree at one end, which may indicate a read error. This chain connects TRBV28 to TRBJ2-3, with 11 positions matching TRBD2. CDR1 and CDR2 (germline): MDHEN, SYDVKM. This CDR3 contains 15 residues. CDR3 sequence reads: CASSPSGRRSETQYF. Here the CDR3 DNA reads TGTGCCAGCAGTCCTAGCGGGAGGCGGTCAGAGACGCAGTATTTT.

The chain carries TRBV29-1 and TRBJ2-2; D is possibly TRBD2 (5 bases). Per germline, CDR1 SQVTM and CDR2 ANQGSEA. V was clipped by 6 bases and J by 7 bases, with 18 bases between them. This CDR3 is built from 14 residues. Written as DNA, the CDR3 is TGCAGCGTGCAGAGGGTCAACCCGGGCGGGGAGCTGTTTTTT. It specifies CSVQRVNPGGELFF.

This clonotype was found a few times. This chain uses TRBV28 with TRBJ1-2; no firm D call. The CDR3 has 13 amino acids. CDR1 is MDHEN, CDR2 SYDVKM, per germline. Trimming removed 10 bases from V and 8 bases from J, with 20 bases in between. The CDR3 sequence: CATTPQNSRGYTF. CDR3 DNA: TGTGCCACCACCCCCCAAAACAGCCGCGGCTACACCTTC.

The rearrangement links TRBV29-1 to TRBJ2-3, with TRBD1 matching 8 bases. Germline V gives CDR1 SQVTM, CDR2 ANQGSEA. Trimming removed 7 bases from V and 4 bases from J; junction bases left unmatched: 10. The CDR3 length is 14 residues. CDR3 in DNA: TGCAGCGCAACCGGGACAGGTCTTTCAGATACGCAGTATTTT. Residues: CSATGTGLSDTQYF.

The genes are TRBV29-1 and TRBJ1-5, with 9 bases that match TRBD1. CDR1 is SQVTM, CDR2 ANQGSEA, per germline. This CDR3 contains 14 residues. With 4 bases clipped from V and 4 bases from J, the junction kept 5 bases outside the gene matches. The chain's CDR3 is CSVVTGGPNQPQHF. The CDR3 DNA reads as TGCAGCGTTGTGACAGGGGGGCCTAATCAGCCCCAGCATTTT.

This clonotype has only one observation. This rearrangement joins TRBV2 to TRBJ1-2; TRBD1 aligns across 10 bases. V lost 4 bases and J lost 6; bases outside the gene matches: 8. This CDR3 is 15 amino acids long. The germline CDR1 and CDR2 sequences are SNHLY and FYNNEI. In DNA, the CDR3 is TGTGCCAGCAGTGCTGGGGACAGGGGAACGGATGGCTACACCTTC. This gives the protein CASSAGDRGTDGYTF.

This clonotype was counted at least ten times. The rearrangement links TRBV29-1 to TRBJ2-1, with D perhaps TRBD1 or TRBD2 (5 bases each). CDR3 size: 14 residues. Germline-derived CDR1 and CDR2 are SQVTM and ANQGSEA. V was pared by 5 bases and J by 2 bases, with 13 bases between. The DNA of the CDR3 is TGCAGCGTTCCCAGGGAGAATACCTACAATGAGCAGTTCTTC. It is translated as CSVPRENTYNEQFF.

The rearrangement joins TRBV5-1 to TRBJ1-1; D might be TRBD1 (6 bases). V was clipped by 4 bases and J by 5 bases, with 12 bases between them. Germline CDR1 SGHRS, CDR2 YFSETQ. The CDR3 is 13 residues long. CDR3 nucleotide sequence: TGCGCCAGCAGCGGCGTTCAGGGGACTGAAGCTTTCTTT. Protein product: CASSGVQGTEAFF. Supplemented by reference TRBV5-1 and TRBJ1-1, the full variable domain reads KAGVTQTPRYLIKTRGQQVTLSCSPISGHRSVSWYQQTPGQGLQFLFEYFSETQRNKGNFPGRFSGRQFSNSRSEMNVSTLELGDSALYLCASSGVQGTEAFFGQGTRLTVV.